This TCR beta chain was observed in a study of blood T cell repertoires in COVID-19. Turning to the study itself: Specimens from acute and convalescent COVID-19 originated in the United States, Italy and Spain. From T cells, B-cell-depleted T cells, or PBMCs came the material, which was cDNA or gDNA.

The authors' processing: Reference gene primers were amplified, and this amplification served to estimate nucleated cell counts. Assay used: immunoSEQ multiplex PCR; TCRdb lists only in-frame clones, some missing. The V and J calls and clone size were taken over from that table, and D and trimming were inferred from the DNA. The sample has about 220,000 clones, approximately 90% seen once. The V and J ends lost 5 bases and 2 bases, in that order; junction bases with no gene match: 7. The germline gives CDR1 SEHNR, CDR2 FQNEAQ (reference sequence). The CDR3 is 16 residues long. The source is a man between 40 and 49 years old with acute or convalescent COVID-19. The sequenced material came from peripheral blood. The genes are TRBV7-9 and TRBJ2-3, with TRBD2 matching over 10 bases. The CDR3 DNA follows: TGTGCCAGCAGCGCCTTAGCGGGGGGACCCACAGATACGCAGTATTTT. This encodes CASSALAGGPTDTQYF.